Detailed here is one T cell receptor beta chain. Its antigen is unidentified. This entry is derived from a study of OX40 agonist ivuxolimab in advanced cancers. The overall study: While on treatment, patients had intravenous ivuxolimab at 0.01 to 10 mg/kg every 2 weeks. It was permissible to have had prior anti-PD-1, anti-PD-L1 or anti-CTLA-4 therapy, and over 35% had some.

V lost 3 bases and J lost 4, with 18 bases in between. Germline-derived CDR1 and CDR2 are KGHSH and LQKENI. CDR3 length: 16 amino acids. General observations from the study: Antigen specificity of clonally expanded peripheral T cells was not established. Low clonal expansion, among the lowest seen, marked partial responders at 0.1-3.0 mg/kg.

Sequencing used immunoSEQ multiplex PCR; TCRdb keeps in-frame clones, though not all of them. The sample consists of more than 35,000 clones, more than 70% of them appearing once. Sequencing was performed on CD4+ or CD8+ T cells sorted from blood, taken in a trial of the OX40 agonist ivuxolimab. The source of this sequence is an adult with an advanced solid tumor such as melanoma, head and neck, liver or kidney cancer. The chain couples TRBV18 to TRBJ1-2; D not resolved. CDR3 nucleotides: TGTGCCAGCTCACCGCCTGGCCCCGGAGGGAGCTATGGCTACACCTTC. Encoded protein: CASSPPGPGGSYGYTF.